This T cell receptor (beta chain) is drawn from a study of a mutant IDH1 vaccine in newly diagnosed glioma. Germline V gives CDR1 SNHLY, CDR2 FYNNEI. This CDR3 is 13 amino acids long. Trimming removed 0 bases at V and 4 bases at J, with 7 bases between. Comments on this clone: Its antigen is currently unknown.

The time point: week 47, end of study. Every vaccination contained 300 ug of the mutant IDH1 20-mer peptide and was paired with topical imiquimod. The patients received vaccinations eight times, in weeks 1, 3, 5, 7, 11, 15, 19 and 23. Here immunoSEQ multiplex PCR was the method, and the copy in TCRdb shows in-frame clones only, minus some. The data contain approximately 21,000 clones, around 82% of them singletons. Sequenced here: PBMCs, sampled from a glioma patient whose treatment included an IDH1 peptide vaccine. The clonotype comes from a man aged 35-49 years with glioma. The chain joins TRBV2 to TRBJ2-7; D remains unclear. The CDR3, as DNA: TGTGCCAGCAGTGAAGCGGTGGGGTACGAGCAGTACTTC. Amino acids: CASSEAVGYEQYF.